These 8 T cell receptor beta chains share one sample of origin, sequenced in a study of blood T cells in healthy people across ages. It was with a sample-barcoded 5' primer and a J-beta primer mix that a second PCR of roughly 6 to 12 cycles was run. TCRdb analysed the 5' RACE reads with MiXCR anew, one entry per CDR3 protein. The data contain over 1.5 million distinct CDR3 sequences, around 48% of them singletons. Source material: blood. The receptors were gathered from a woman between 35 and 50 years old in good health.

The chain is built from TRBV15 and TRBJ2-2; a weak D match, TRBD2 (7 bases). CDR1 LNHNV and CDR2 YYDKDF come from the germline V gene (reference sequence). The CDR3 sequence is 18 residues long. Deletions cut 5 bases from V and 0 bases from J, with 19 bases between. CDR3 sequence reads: CATSPGGHATSNTGELFF. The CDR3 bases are TGTGCCACCAGCCCGGGGGGCCATGCTACTTCGAACACCGGGGAGCTGTTTTTT. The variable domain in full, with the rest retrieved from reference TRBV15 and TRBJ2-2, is DAMVIQNPRYQVTQFGKPVTLSCSQTLNHNVMYWYQQKSSQAPKLLFHYYDKDFNNEADTPDNFQSRRPNTSFCFLDIRSPGLGDTAMYLCATSPGGHATSNTGELFFGEGSRLTVL.

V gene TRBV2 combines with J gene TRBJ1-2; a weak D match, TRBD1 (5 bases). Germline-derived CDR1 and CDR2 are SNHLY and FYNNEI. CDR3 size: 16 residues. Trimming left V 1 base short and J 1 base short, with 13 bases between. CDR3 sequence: CASSEEGAGNNYGYTF. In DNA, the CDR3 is TGTGCCAGCAGTGAAGAGGGCGCAGGGAATAACTATGGCTACACCTTC. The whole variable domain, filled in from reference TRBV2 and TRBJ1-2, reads EPEVTQTPSHQVTQMGQEVILRCVPISNHLYFYWYRQILGQKVEFLVSFYNNEISEKSEIFDDQFSVERPDGSNFTLKIRSTKLEDSAMYFCASSEEGAGNNYGYTFGSGTRLTVV.

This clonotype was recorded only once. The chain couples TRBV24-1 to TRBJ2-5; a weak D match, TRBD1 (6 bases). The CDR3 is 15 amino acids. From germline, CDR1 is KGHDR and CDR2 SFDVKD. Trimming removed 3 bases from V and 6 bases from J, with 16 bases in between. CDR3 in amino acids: CATSDNLQGWKTQYF. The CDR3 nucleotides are TGTGCCACCAGTGATAACCTACAGGGTTGGAAGACCCAGTACTTC.

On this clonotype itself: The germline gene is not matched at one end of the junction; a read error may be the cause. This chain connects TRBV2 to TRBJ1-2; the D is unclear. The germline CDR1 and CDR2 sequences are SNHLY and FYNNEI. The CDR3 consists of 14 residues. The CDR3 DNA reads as TGTGCCAGCCGTGAAGGACGGCCTAACTATGGCTACACCTTC. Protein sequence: CASREGRPNYGYTF.

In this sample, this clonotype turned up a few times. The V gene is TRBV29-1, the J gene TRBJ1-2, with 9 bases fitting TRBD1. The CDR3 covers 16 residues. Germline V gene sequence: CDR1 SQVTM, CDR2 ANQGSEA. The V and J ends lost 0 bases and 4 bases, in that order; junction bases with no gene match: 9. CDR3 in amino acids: CSVEDPTGGLGYGYTF. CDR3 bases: TGCAGCGTTGAAGACCCCACAGGGGGCCTGGGCTATGGCTACACCTTC.

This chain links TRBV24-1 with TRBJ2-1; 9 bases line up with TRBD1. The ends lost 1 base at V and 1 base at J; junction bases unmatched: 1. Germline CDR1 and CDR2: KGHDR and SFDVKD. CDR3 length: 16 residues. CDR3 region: CATSDLGTGSYNEQFF. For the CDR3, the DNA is TGTGCCACCAGTGATTTAGGGACAGGGTCCTACAATGAGCAGTTCTTC.

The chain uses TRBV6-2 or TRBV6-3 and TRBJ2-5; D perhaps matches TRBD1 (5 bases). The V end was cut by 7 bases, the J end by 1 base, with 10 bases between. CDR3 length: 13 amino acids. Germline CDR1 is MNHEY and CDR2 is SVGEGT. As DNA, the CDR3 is TGTGCCAGCATGGGGCATCGCCAAGAGACCCAGTACTTC. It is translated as CASMGHRQETQYF.

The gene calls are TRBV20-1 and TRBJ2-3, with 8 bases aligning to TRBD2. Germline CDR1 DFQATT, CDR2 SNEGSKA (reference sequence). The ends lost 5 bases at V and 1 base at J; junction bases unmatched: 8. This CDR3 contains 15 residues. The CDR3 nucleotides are TGCAGTGCTTCTCGCGGTAGCGGGGGCACAGATACGCAGTATTTT. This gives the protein CSASRGSGGTDTQYF.